This T cell receptor (beta chain) was sequenced for a study of a mutant IDH1 vaccine in newly diagnosed glioma. Concerning this clone itself: Its antigen is unidentified.

CDR1 is GTSNPN and CDR2 is SVGIG in the germline V gene (reference sequence). This CDR3 contains 15 residues. Trimming stripped 7 bases from V and 0 bases from J, with 15 bases between. Time point defined: week 23, last vaccination. Each vaccine dose was 300 ug of mutant IDH1 20-mer peptide, with topical imiquimod. Here immunoSEQ multiplex PCR was the method, and the copy in TCRdb shows in-frame clones only, minus some. The sample gives roughly 60,000 clones, roughly 84% of which show up once; 4% is in the top ten. This specimen was PBMCs, taken from a glioma patient whose treatment included an IDH1 peptide vaccine. The V call is TRBV30, the J call TRBJ1-4; TRBD1 is a possible D gene (5 bases). The TCR sequence derives from a man aged 25-45 years with glioma. The DNA for the CDR3 is TGTGCCTTAAGTCGACAGAAGGCAACTAATGAAAAACTGTTTTTT. Its translation: CALSRQKATNEKLFF.